This T cell receptor beta chain is from a study of PD-L1 blockade in urothelial cancer. Using immunoSEQ multiplex PCR, the repertoire was profiled, and TCRdb retains in-frame clones only, with some absent. The data contain tens of thousands of clones, roughly 87% of them singletons. Time point noted: pretreatment peripheral blood. V shed 0 bases and J shed 4 bases, with 15 bases lying between them. Germline CDR1 reads SGHDT; CDR2 reads YYEEEE. This CDR3 region has 16 residues. The sample consisted of PBMCs, taken around atezolizumab (anti-PD-L1) treatment. The V call is TRBV5-6, the J call TRBJ2-3; D call uncertain. This TCR derives from a woman aged 55-70 years with urothelial cancer. CDR3 sequence: CASSLVSRSMADTQYF. The CDR3 region has the DNA TGTGCCAGCAGCTTGGTTAGTAGATCTATGGCAGATACGCAGTATTTT.